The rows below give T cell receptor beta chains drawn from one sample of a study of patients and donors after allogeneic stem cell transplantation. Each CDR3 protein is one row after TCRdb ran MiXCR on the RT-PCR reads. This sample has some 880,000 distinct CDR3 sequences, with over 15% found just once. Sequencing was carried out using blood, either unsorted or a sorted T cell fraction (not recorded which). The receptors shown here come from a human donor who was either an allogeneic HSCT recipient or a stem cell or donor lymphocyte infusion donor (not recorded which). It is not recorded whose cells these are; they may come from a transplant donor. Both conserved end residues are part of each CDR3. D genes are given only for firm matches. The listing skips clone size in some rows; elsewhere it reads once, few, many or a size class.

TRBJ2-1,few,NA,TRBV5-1,CASSSGGTRNEQFF,TGCGCCAGCAGCTCCGGCGGGACTCGGAATGAGCAGTTCTTC
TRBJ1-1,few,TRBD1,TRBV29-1,CSVGTGWNTEAFF,TGCAGCGTCGGGACAGGCTGGAACACTGAAGCTTTCTTT
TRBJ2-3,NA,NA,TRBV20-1,CSARDPPRGGTDTQYF,TGCAGTGCTAGAGACCCCCCCCGAGGGGGCACAGATACGCAGTATTTT
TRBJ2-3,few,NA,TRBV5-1,CASSSEGVGTDTQYF,TGCGCCAGCAGCTCGGAGGGGGTTGGCACAGATACGCAGTATTTT
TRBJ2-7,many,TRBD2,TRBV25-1,CASSSSGGAYEQYF,TGTGCCAGCAGTTCCAGCGGGGGGGCTTACGAGCAGTACTTC
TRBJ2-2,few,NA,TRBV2,CASSGVRGGNTGELFF,TGTGCCAGCAGTGGTGTCAGGGGAGGGAACACCGGGGAGCTGTTTTTT
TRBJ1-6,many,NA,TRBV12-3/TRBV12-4,CASSLGDVLSPLHF,TGTGCCAGCAGTTTAGGGGACGTGTTGTCACCCCTCCACTTT
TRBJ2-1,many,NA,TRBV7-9,CASSLAFNEQFF,TGTGCCAGCAGCTTAGCCTTCAATGAGCAGTTCTTC
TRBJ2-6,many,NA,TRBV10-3,CAISERASSGANVLTF,TGTGCCATCAGTGAGCGGGCGAGCTCTGGGGCCAACGTCCTGACTTTC
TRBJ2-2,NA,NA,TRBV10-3,CAIGSGQGATGELFF,NA
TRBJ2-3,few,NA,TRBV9,CASSASSGAQYF,TGTGCCAGCAGCGCTTCTAGTGGTGCGCAGTATTTT
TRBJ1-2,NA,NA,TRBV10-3,CAISERLGANYGYTF,TGTGCCATCAGTGAGCGTCTGGGGGCAAACTATGGCTACACCTTC
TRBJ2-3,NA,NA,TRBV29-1,CSVETVSSTDTQYF,TGCAGCGTAGAGACAGTCTCTAGCACAGATACGCAGTATTTT
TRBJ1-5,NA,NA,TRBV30,CAWSTEFSNQPQHF,TGTGCCTGGAGTACCGAGTTTAGCAATCAGCCCCAGCATTTT
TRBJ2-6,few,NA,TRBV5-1,CASSLAGGAAGANVLTF,TGCGCCAGCAGCTTGGCCGGAGGGGCAGCTGGGGCCAACGTCCTGACTTTC
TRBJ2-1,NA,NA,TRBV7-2,CASRYRGNNEQFF,TGTGCCAGCAGATACCGTGGGAACAATGAGCAGTTCTTC
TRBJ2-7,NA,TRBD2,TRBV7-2,CASSLLPSGASYEQYF,TGTGCCAGCAGCTTACTCCCTAGCGGGGCCTCCTACGAGCAGTACTTC
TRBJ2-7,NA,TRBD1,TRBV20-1,CSAPRQGAAEQYF,TGCAGTGCCCCGAGACAGGGGGCGGCCGAGCAGTACTTC
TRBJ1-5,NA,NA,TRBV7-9,CASSLGDGGPQNQPQHF,TGTGCCAGCAGCTTAGGGGACGGAGGGCCGCAGAATCAGCCCCAGCATTTT
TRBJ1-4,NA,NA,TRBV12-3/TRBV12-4,CATQKARGNEKLFF,TGTGCCACCCAAAAGGCCAGGGGAAATGAAAAACTGTTTTTT
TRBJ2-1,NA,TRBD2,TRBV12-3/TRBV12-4,CASRETSGGYNEQFF,TGTGCCAGCAGAGAGACTAGCGGGGGATACAATGAGCAGTTCTTC
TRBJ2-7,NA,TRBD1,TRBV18,CASSQLLWDRAYEQYF,TGTGCCAGCTCACAATTATTATGGGACAGGGCCTACGAGCAGTACTTC
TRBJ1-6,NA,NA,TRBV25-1,CASSEIGNPTGNSPLHF,TGTGCCAGCAGTGAAATCGGGAACCCCACCGGTAATTCACCCCTCCACTTT
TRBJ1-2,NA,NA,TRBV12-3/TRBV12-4,CASRIYNYGYTF,TGTGCCAGCAGGATATATAACTATGGCTACACCTTC
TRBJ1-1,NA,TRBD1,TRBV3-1,CASSQDVLAGGRNTEAFF,TGTGCCAGCAGCCAAGACGTCCTGGCAGGGGGCAGGAACACTGAAGCTTTCTTT
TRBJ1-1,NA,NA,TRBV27,CASRARGWTEAFF,TGTGCCAGCCGGGCCCGGGGTTGGACTGAAGCTTTCTTT
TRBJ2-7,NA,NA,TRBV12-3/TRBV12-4,CASRERGRITYEQYF,TGTGCCAGCAGGGAAAGGGGCAGGATTACCTACGAGCAGTACTTC
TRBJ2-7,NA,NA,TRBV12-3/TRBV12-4,CASSLPQSYEQYF,TGTGCCAGCAGTTTGCCACAATCCTACGAGCAGTACTTC
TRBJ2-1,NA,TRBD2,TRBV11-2,CASSFKRLAGGRTPEQFF,TGTGCCAGCAGCTTTAAACGACTAGCGGGGGGGCGAACCCCTGAGCAGTTCTTC
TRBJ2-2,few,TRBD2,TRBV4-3,CASSQPRLAGNANTGELFF,TGCGCCAGCAGCCAGCCCCGACTAGCGGGCAACGCGAACACCGGGGAGCTGTTTTTT
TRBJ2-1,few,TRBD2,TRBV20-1,CSARDGSSGKGEQFF,TGCAGTGCTAGAGATGGCAGTAGCGGGAAAGGTGAGCAGTTCTTC
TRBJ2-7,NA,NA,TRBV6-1,CASSQVPGMTHEQYF,TGTGCCAGCAGCCAGGTTCCTGGGATGACCCACGAGCAGTACTTC
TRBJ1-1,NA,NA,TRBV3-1,CASSPNHRITEAFF,TGTGCCAGCAGCCCGAATCATAGGATCACTGAAGCTTTCTTT
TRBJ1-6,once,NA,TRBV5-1,CASSLERIQVGNSPLHF,TGCGCCAGCAGCTTGGAACGGATCCAAGTAGGTAATTCACCCCTCCACTTT
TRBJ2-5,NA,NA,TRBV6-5,CASSRGGQTQYF,TGTGCCAGCAGTCGAGGCGGGCAGACCCAGTACTTC
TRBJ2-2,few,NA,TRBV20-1,CSATIGGELFF,TGCAGTGCCACGATCGGCGGGGAGCTGTTTTTT
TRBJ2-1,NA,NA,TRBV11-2,CASSSPLLARDYNEQFF,TGTGCCAGCAGCTCGCCCCTCCTAGCGAGGGATTACAATGAGCAGTTCTTC
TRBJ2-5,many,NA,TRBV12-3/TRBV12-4,CASMTGGGETQYF,TGTGCCAGCATGACCGGCGGAGGGGAGACCCAGTACTTC
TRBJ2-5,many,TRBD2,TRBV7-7,CASSQVGGETQYF,TGTGCTAGCAGCCAGGTGGGAGGGGAGACCCAGTACTTC
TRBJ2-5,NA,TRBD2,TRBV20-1,CSAPSGGNAQYF,TGCAGTGCTCCTAGCGGGGGGAATGCCCAGTACTTC
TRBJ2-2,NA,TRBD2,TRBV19,CASHGTTDTGELFF,TGTGCCAGTCACGGGACTACAGACACCGGGGAGCTGTTTTTT
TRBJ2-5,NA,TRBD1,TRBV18,CASSPRHTGGRETQYF,TGTGCCAGCTCACCACGCCATACAGGGGGCCGAGAGACCCAGTACTTC
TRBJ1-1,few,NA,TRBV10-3,CAISESGIGARNTEAFF,TGTGCCATCAGTGAGTCGGGTATCGGTGCCAGAAACACTGAAGCTTTCTTT
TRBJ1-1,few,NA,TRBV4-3,CASSQLFWGLTEAFF,TGCGCCAGCAGCCAACTCTTCTGGGGGCTTACTGAAGCTTTCTTT
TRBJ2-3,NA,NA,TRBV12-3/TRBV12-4,CASSLSGSWGDTQYF,TGTGCCAGCAGTTTATCCGGGAGTTGGGGGGATACGCAGTATTTT
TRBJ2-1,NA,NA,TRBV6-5,CASSYFGAAGEQFF,TGTGCCAGCAGTTATTTCGGGGCGGCAGGGGAGCAGTTCTTC
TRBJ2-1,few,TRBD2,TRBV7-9,CASSFSGAAHEQFF,TGTGCCAGCAGCTTCAGCGGGGCGGCGCATGAGCAGTTCTTC
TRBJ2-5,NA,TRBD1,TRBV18,CASSPLTGGVQETQYF,TGTGCCAGCTCACCCCTAACAGGGGGTGTACAAGAGACCCAGTACTTC
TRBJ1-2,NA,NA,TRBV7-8,CASSSGRFTRYGYTF,TGTGCCAGCAGCAGTGGAAGGTTTACTCGATATGGCTACACCTTC
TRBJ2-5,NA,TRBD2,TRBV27,CASSPQRRASGRETQYF,TGTGCCAGCAGTCCCCAGCGAAGGGCTAGCGGGAGGGAGACCCAGTACTTC
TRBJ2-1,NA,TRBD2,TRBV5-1,CASSFWTSGHLYNEQFF,TGCGCCAGCAGCTTTTGGACTAGCGGGCACCTCTACAATGAGCAGTTCTTC